Presented here are 17 T cell receptor beta chains from one specimen sequenced in a study of blood T cell repertoires in COVID-19. Generated by immunoSEQ multiplex PCR, the TCRdb table keeps only in-frame clones and is missing some. The data show roughly 97,000 clones, with about 89% seen just once and 5.1% held by the top ten. Sequencing used peripheral blood. These receptors were collected from a human donor in a cohort sampled during active COVID-19.

The count of this clone is one. The J gene is TRBJ1-2, the V gene TRBV24-1; TRBD1 matches at 8 bases. The CDR3 is made up of 15 amino acids. The V and J ends lost 4 bases and 4 bases, in that order; junction bases with no gene match: 7. The V gene's germline CDR1 is KGHDR and CDR2 SFDVKD. The CDR3 region is CATSDRTGGPYGYTF. The CDR3 DNA sequence: TGTGCCACCAGTGACCGCACAGGGGGACCCTATGGCTACACCTTC.

This chain's CDR3 is CASSPTGTSGSTDTQYF. The DNA for the CDR3 is TGCGCCAGCAGCCCGACCGGGACTAGCGGCAGCACAGATACGCAGTATTTT. The chain employs TRBV4-1 and TRBJ2-3, with 11 bases lining up with TRBD2. Germline values: CDR1 MGHRA, CDR2 YSYEKL. Losses at the gene ends were 4 bases for V and 0 bases for J; bases not matched to a gene: 6. The CDR3 is 17 residues long.

This clone was observed a single time. This chain uses TRBV30 with TRBJ1-3; 7 nucleotides match TRBD1. The CDR3 runs 15 residues. With V trimmed by 5 bases and J by 3 bases, 10 bases remained unmatched. Looked up from germline, CDR1 is GTSNPN and CDR2 is SVGIG (reference sequence). This chain's CDR3 is CAWAPTGMIGNTIYF. CDR3 nucleotide sequence: TGTGCCTGGGCGCCGACAGGGATGATTGGAAACACCATATATTTT.

This chain uses TRBV12-3 or TRBV12-4 with TRBJ2-2; D uncertain. Trimming took 6 bases from V and 8 from J, leaving 7 bases between them. The CDR3 totals 11 residues. For the CDR3, the DNA is TGTGCCAGCAGCCCGAGAGGGGAGCTGTTTTTT. This gives the protein CASSPRGELFF.

V and J are TRBV7-2 and TRBJ2-1; 7 nucleotides line up with TRBD2. The CDR3 is 15 residues long. V dropped 0 bases and J dropped 7; count of bases not matched to a gene: 6. Germline loops: CDR1 SGHTA, CDR2 FQGNSA. CDR3 residues: CASSLAGGIRNEQFF. For the CDR3, the DNA is TGTGCCAGCAGCTTAGCGGGGGGGATCAGGAATGAGCAGTTCTTC.

A word on this clone: Other DNA sequences in the same sample also yield this CDR3. This rearrangement joins TRBV18 to TRBJ1-5; D perhaps matches TRBD1 (5 bases). Trimming removed 2 bases from V and 4 bases from J, with 9 bases in between. Per the germline V gene, CDR1 is KGHSH and CDR2 is LQKENI. The CDR3 sequence is 14 residues long. The CDR3 is CASSPDRGNQPQHF. In nucleotides, the CDR3 is TGTGCCAGCTCACCAGATCGGGGGAATCAGCCCCAGCATTTT.

The J gene is TRBJ1-2, the V gene TRBV29-1; D is unclear. V was cut by 5 bases and J by 3 bases, with 13 bases left in between. Germline CDR1 is SQVTM and CDR2 is ANQGSEA. This CDR3 contains 13 residues. The CDR3 region is CSVLGGSDYGYTF. The DNA of the CDR3 is TGCAGCGTTTTGGGCGGGTCCGACTATGGCTACACCTTC.

J is TRBJ1-1 and V is TRBV12-5, with 9 bases that match TRBD1. Unmatched junction bases numbered 5, after V lost 4 bases and J lost 5 bases. The germline CDR1 and CDR2 sequences are LGHNT and FRNRAP. The CDR3 extends over 14 amino acids. This CDR3 reads CASGSGTGRTEAFF. CDR3 nucleotide sequence: TGTGCTAGTGGTTCGGGGACAGGGCGGACTGAAGCTTTCTTT.

This clone showed up just a few times. This chain links TRBV10-1 with TRBJ2-7; TRBD2 agrees at 9 bases. Per germline, CDR1 WNHNN and CDR2 SYGVQD (reference sequence). The CDR3 is made up of 12 amino acids. Trimming removed 6 bases from V and 7 bases from J; junction bases left unmatched: 4. In DNA, the CDR3 is TGCGCCAGCAGCATAGCGGGAGTGGAGCAGTACTTC. Residues: CASSIAGVEQYF.

The chain carries TRBV2 and TRBJ2-2; 8 bases line up with TRBD2. Germline CDR1 SNHLY, CDR2 FYNNEI. The CDR3 extends over 15 amino acids. The junction had 3 bases not matched to a gene; V was cut back by 1 base and J by 5 bases. CDR3 region: CASSEGTSHTGELFF. DNA for the CDR3: TGTGCCAGCAGTGAAGGGACTAGCCATACCGGGGAGCTGTTTTTT.

The rearrangement uses TRBV28 and TRBJ2-5; possible D gene TRBD1, 7 bases. The CDR3 has 17 residues. V was trimmed by 2 bases and J by 5 bases, leaving 21 bases between them. The germline V gene encodes CDR1 MDHEN and CDR2 SYDVKM. The CDR3: CASSLVYGGGARETQYF. CDR3 nucleotides: TGTGCCAGCAGTTTAGTTTACGGAGGGGGCGCGAGGGAGACCCAGTACTTC.

This chain uses TRBV28 with TRBJ1-5; unclear D gene. CDR1 and CDR2 from the germline V gene are MDHEN and SYDVKM. V dropped 5 bases and J dropped 4 bases, with 6 bases sitting between them. CDR3 length: 12 residues. The CDR3 DNA sequence: TGTGCCAGCAGTCGAGCAAATCAGCCCCAGCATTTT. This gives the protein CASSRANQPQHF.

This clone was picked up one time. The chain links TRBV9 to TRBJ1-2; 7 nucleotides line up with TRBD1. After removal of 4 bases from V and 2 bases from J, the junction contained 5 bases not matched to a gene. This CDR3 is 14 amino acids long. Looked up from germline, CDR1 is SGDLS and CDR2 is YYNGEE. The CDR3 loop reads CASSRDSENYGYTF. Written as DNA, the CDR3 is TGTGCCAGCAGCAGGGACAGCGAAAACTATGGCTACACCTTC.

V usage is TRBV28 and J usage is TRBJ1-1; 9 bases match TRBD1. V was pared by 5 bases and J by 1 base, with 2 bases of the junction left unmatched. Germline CDR1 reads MDHEN; CDR2 reads SYDVKM. The CDR3 loop spans 14 amino acids. The CDR3 nucleotides are TGTGCCAGCAGTACAGGGGGCCGGAACACTGAAGCTTTCTTT. Translated, it gives CASSTGGRNTEAFF.

CDR3: CASSADRLETQYF. Here the CDR3 DNA reads TGTGCCAGCAGCGCCGACAGGTTAGAGACCCAGTACTTC. The rearrangement uses TRBV7-2 and TRBJ2-5, with D perhaps matching TRBD1 (6 bases). V lost 5 bases to trimming and J lost 4 bases, with 11 bases between them. The germline V gene encodes CDR1 SGHTA and CDR2 FQGNSA. The CDR3 spans 13 residues.

CDR3 residues: CASSSPTFGGSGNTIYF. CDR3 bases: TGTGCCAGCAGTTCTCCAACTTTCGGGGGGTCTGGAAACACCATATATTTT. The genes are TRBV28 and TRBJ1-3, with D tentatively TRBD1 (5 bases). Looked up from germline, CDR1 is MDHEN and CDR2 is SYDVKM. CDR3 size: 17 residues. With 4 bases removed from V and 1 base from J, the gap between germline ends came to 17 bases.

The chain is built from TRBV11-3 and TRBJ2-1; D is uncertain. CDR3 length: 15 residues. V was pared by 6 bases and J by 1 base, with 13 bases between. Germline-derived CDR1 and CDR2 are SGHNT and YENEEA. The CDR3 spells CASSHDLASYNEQFF. In DNA, the CDR3 is TGTGCCAGCAGTCACGACTTGGCTTCCTACAATGAGCAGTTCTTC.